Detailed here is one T cell receptor (beta chain). Its antigen is still unknown. The source of the sample is a study of T cell repertoires in cytomegalovirus infection. At the level of the study: Based on public TCR beta signatures, there were indications of CMV infection and of a matching HLA type. The study's findings and limits: CMV carriers having the relevant HLA were flagged by cumulative public TCR beta family frequency. It was HLA-C-restricted CMV-specific TCR beta clonotypes that dominated the response ex vivo.

MiXCR, applied by TCRdb to the reads, yields one record per CDR3 protein. This repertoire shows 830,000 or so distinct CDR3 sequences, roughly 33% found once; its top ten account for under 15%. The CDR3 has 17 amino acids. Germline-derived CDR1 and CDR2 are MGHRA and YSYEKL. V lost 0 bases, J lost 0 bases, and 12 bases lay in between. The material was cultured CD8+ T cells from PBMCs, obtained from culture after CMV antigen stimulation. The receptor comes from a human donor in good health (CMV status not recorded). Some clones in this sample may be carry-over from other donors' samples. The V call is TRBV4-1, the J call TRBJ2-1; D is perhaps TRBD2 (6 bases). This chain's CDR3 is CASSQDVPTSSYNEQFF. Here the CDR3 DNA reads TGCGCCAGCAGCCAAGATGTTCCGACTAGCTCCTACAATGAGCAGTTCTTC.